This T cell receptor beta chain originates from a study of T cell repertoires in cytomegalovirus infection. CDR1 and CDR2 from the germline V gene are SGHRS and YFSETQ. The V gene end was trimmed by 0 bases and the J gene end by 4 bases; junction bases not matched to a gene: 7. CDR3 length equals 16 residues. This clonotype was observed many times. TCRdb reanalysed the reads using MiXCR and keeps one entry per CDR3 protein. The sample carries about 140,000 distinct CDR3 sequences, about 6.3% recorded once. The chain employs TRBV5-1 and TRBJ1-1; the match to TRBD1 covers 9 bases. This TCR was sampled from a human donor in good health (CMV status not recorded). Some clones in this sample may be carry-over from other donors' samples. The material sequenced was PBMCs. The CDR3 nucleotides are TGCGCCAGCAGCTTGGCTACAGGGGGCGCCGGCACTGAAGCTTTCTTT. Translated: CASSLATGGAGTEAFF.